This T cell receptor (beta chain) originates from a study of cytomegalovirus exposure and HLA in healthy donors. PCR was performed using 60 Vbeta and 13 Jbeta primers. Sequencing was performed with immunoSEQ multiplex PCR; in TCRdb, only in-frame clones are kept and a portion is missing. Of about 190,000 clones in the sample, roughly four fifths are singletons; the top ten hold 2.5% to 4%. From germline, CDR1 is SGHDN and CDR2 FVKESK. V was clipped by 1 base and J by 2 bases, with 15 bases between them. There are 16 residues in the CDR3. The TCR was taken from a woman in her thirties in good health and CMV-seropositive. Input material: PBMCs. The rearrangement uses TRBV14 and TRBJ2-7; D is perhaps TRBD2 (5 bases). CDR3 residues: CASSQGPLGGTYEQYF. The CDR3, as DNA: TGTGCCAGCAGCCAAGGGCCCCTAGGAGGCACCTACGAGCAGTACTTC. The complete variable domain, with remaining parts taken from reference TRBV14 and TRBJ2-7, reads EAGVTQFPSHSVIEKGQTVTLRCDPISGHDNLYWYRRVMGKEIKFLLHFVKESKQDESGMPNNRFLAERTGGTYSTLKVQPAELEDSGVYFCASSQGPLGGTYEQYFGPGTRLTVT.